Below are 26 T cell receptor beta chains sequenced from a single sample in a study of blood T cells in healthy people across ages. For the second PCR, which ran for 7 to 11 cycles, a sample-barcoded 5' primer and a J-beta primer mix were used. MiXCR was run by TCRdb on the 5' RACE reads, yielding one entry per CDR3 protein. Of approximately 1.5 million distinct CDR3 sequences in the sample, around 36% are singletons; the top ten hold roughly 10%. Sequencing was performed on blood. These receptors were obtained from a woman in her twenties or thirties in good health.

This clonotype has only a few counts. This chain connects TRBV7-3 to TRBJ2-7; D not certain. The CDR3 is 13 amino acids. Germline CDR1 is SGHTA and CDR2 is FQGTGA. The germline V and J ends were trimmed by 0 bases and 5 bases, with 8 bases remaining between them. The CDR3 sequence: CASSLTPSDEQYF. The DNA of the CDR3 is TGTGCCAGCAGCTTAACGCCCAGTGACGAGCAGTACTTC.

The sample holds many counts of this clonotype. The chain carries TRBV5-6 and TRBJ2-7, with a weak D call TRBD2 (6 bases). Between the trimmed V and J ends, which lost 0 bases and 1 base, there was a span of 11 bases. Germline V gene sequence: CDR1 SGHDT, CDR2 YYEEEE. This CDR3 comprises 15 residues. CDR3: CASSLAPSVSYEQYF. CDR3 in DNA: TGTGCCAGCAGCTTGGCCCCTAGCGTATCCTACGAGCAGTACTTC.

The J gene is TRBJ2-5, the V gene TRBV30; TRBD1 is a possible D gene (7 bases). V was cut by 8 bases and J by 5 bases, with 21 bases left in between. Germline V gives CDR1 GTSNPN, CDR2 SVGIG (reference sequence). This CDR3 is built from 14 residues. The CDR3 region has the DNA TGTGCCCGGGGGCTCAAAGGGGGCAGGGAGACCCAGTACTTC. Translating gives CARGLKGGRETQYF.

This clonotype was seen at least ten times. The J gene is TRBJ2-7, the V gene TRBV6-5; TRBD1 agrees at 12 bases. V gave up 4 bases and J gave up 12 bases; unmatched junction bases: 10. Germline V gives CDR1 MNHEY, CDR2 SVGAGI. This CDR3 is 14 amino acids long. In DNA, the CDR3 is TGTGCCAGCAGTTCCGGGACAGGGGGCAGGGTTCGGTACTTC. Encoded protein: CASSSGTGGRVRYF.

This clonotype was detected only a few times. V usage is TRBV5-1 and J usage is TRBJ2-5, with TRBD1 matching over 12 bases. The V gene's germline CDR1 is SGHRS and CDR2 YFSETQ. The CDR3 loop spans 16 amino acids. V lost 5 bases to trimming and J lost 4 bases; unmatched junction nucleotides: 9. The CDR3 nucleotides are TGCGCCAGCAGTTTTTCCGGGACAGGGGGCGCAGAGACCCAGTACTTC. Translation gives CASSFSGTGGAETQYF.

The CDR3 loop is CASSQEQLGGYTF. The CDR3 region has the DNA TGTGCCAGCAGCCAAGAGCAGCTGGGAGGCTACACCTTC. The chain carries TRBV3-1 and TRBJ1-2; D remains ambiguous. Looked up from germline, CDR1 is LGHDT and CDR2 is YNNKEL (reference sequence). The CDR3 has 13 residues. V dropped 0 bases and J dropped 8 bases, with 10 bases sitting between them.

This clonotype was observed at least ten times. The chain is built from TRBV10-3 and TRBJ2-1; weak D call: TRBD2 (6 bases). Looked up from germline, CDR1 is ENHRY and CDR2 is SYGVKD. Trimming took 7 bases from V and 6 from J, leaving 16 bases between them. The CDR3 covers 14 residues. CDR3 sequence reads: CAINPGLSSNEQFF. Written as DNA, the CDR3 is TGTGCCATCAACCCGGGACTGAGTAGCAATGAGCAGTTCTTC.

J is TRBJ1-5 and V is TRBV20-1, with D unresolved. CDR3 length: 17 amino acids. Trimming took off 3 bases at V and 5 bases at J, with 23 bases between the two ends. Germline CDR1 is DFQATT and CDR2 is SNEGSKA (reference sequence). The CDR3 is CSASGLAGPWEDQPQHF. The CDR3 nucleotides are TGCAGTGCTAGTGGGCTGGCAGGTCCGTGGGAGGATCAGCCCCAGCATTTT.

This clonotype has a count of ten or more. The chain combines TRBV4-1 with TRBJ2-7; the match to TRBD1 covers 9 bases. The CDR3 is 14 residues long. Germline CDR1 MGHRA, CDR2 YSYEKL. The V gene end was trimmed by 6 bases and the J gene end by 1 base; junction bases not matched to a gene: 4. CDR3 amino acids: CASRVGTGSYEQYF. The DNA for the CDR3 is TGCGCCAGCAGAGTCGGGACAGGGTCCTACGAGCAGTACTTC.

This clonotype was counted only a few times. Written as DNA, the CDR3 is TGTGCCAGCAGCGCTAGCGGGACCATCAATGAGCAGTTCTTC. It codes for CASSASGTINEQFF. The chain joins TRBV9 to TRBJ2-1; TRBD2 aligns across 9 bases. Germline CDR1 is SGDLS and CDR2 is YYNGEE. CDR3 length: 14 amino acids. V lost 3 bases to trimming and J lost 6 bases; unmatched junction nucleotides: 4.

The rearrangement joins TRBV13 to TRBJ2-1; TRBD2 matches 12 bases. V was pared by 4 bases and J by 15 bases, with 4 bases of the junction left unmatched. CDR1 PRHDT and CDR2 FYEKMQ come from the germline V gene (reference sequence). The CDR3 runs to 12 residues. The chain's CDR3 is CASSSKLAGGFF. The DNA for the CDR3 is TGTGCCAGCAGCTCGAAACTAGCGGGGGGGTTCTTC.

Comment on this clonotype: The germline gene is not matched at one end of the junction; a read error may be the cause. This chain uses TRBV12-3 or TRBV12-4 with TRBJ2-3; 13 bases match TRBD2. The CDR3 spans 17 residues. CDR3 bases: TGTGCCGGCAGTTTAGATGGGACTAGCGGGGCAACAAACGCGCAGTATTTT. Amino acid sequence: CAGSLDGTSGATNAQYF.

The chain uses TRBV4-1 and TRBJ2-1; D is unresolved. Germline V CDR1 and CDR2: MGHRA, YSYEKL. V was cut by 2 bases and J by 7 bases, with 15 bases left in between. The CDR3 is 15 amino acids. DNA for the CDR3: TGCGCCAGCAGCCAAAAGACCCCGGCCCTTAATGAGCAGTTCTTC. Translating it yields CASSQKTPALNEQFF.

This clonotype was detected ten times or more. The rearrangement links TRBV5-1 to TRBJ2-5, with D hard to call. The J call may be mistaken, given a closer DNA end match to TRBJ2-7. In germline, CDR1 is SGHRS, CDR2 YFSETQ. This CDR3 spans 13 amino acids. CDR3 in amino acids: CASSLVGVNEQYF. CDR3 nucleotides: TGCGCCAGCAGCTTGGTTGGAGTTAACGAGCAGTACTTC.

This chain joins TRBV27 and TRBJ2-7; 10 bases align to TRBD2. Germline CDR1 reads MNHEY; CDR2 reads SMNVEV (reference sequence). Trimming removed 5 bases from V and 2 bases from J; junction bases left unmatched: 3. CDR3 size: 14 residues. The CDR3 coding sequence is TGTGCCAGCAGTGGGGGACTAGCGACCTACGAGCAGTACTTC. Amino acid sequence: CASSGGLATYEQYF.

With regard to this clonotype: At one boundary the junction diverges from the germline segment, which might be a read error. The chain combines TRBV6-5 with TRBJ2-4; perhaps TRBD2 as D (5 bases). The CDR3 spans 17 residues. CDR1 is MNHEY, CDR2 SVGAGI, per germline. CDR3 bases: TGTGCCAGCAGTCCTCGAGGGCTAGTGAGTTCCAAAAACATTCAGGACTTC. It codes for CASSPRGLVSSKNIQDF.

The chain joins TRBV27 to TRBJ2-7; 7 nucleotides match TRBD1. CDR3 length: 15 amino acids. Per germline, CDR1 MNHEY and CDR2 SMNVEV (reference sequence). The V and J ends lost 2 bases and 3 bases, in that order; junction bases with no gene match: 7. In nucleotides, the CDR3 is TGTGCCAGCAGTTTAACAGGGGCCCCCTTCTACGAGCAGTACGTC. This sequence encodes CASSLTGAPFYEQYV.

The chain uses TRBV28 and TRBJ1-2; TRBD1 might be the D (5 bases). The germline V gene encodes CDR1 MDHEN and CDR2 SYDVKM. The CDR3 runs to 15 residues. V dropped 3 bases and J dropped 4 bases, with 15 bases sitting between them. The CDR3 sequence is CASSFRWDRVYGYTF. The DNA of the CDR3 is TGTGCCAGCAGTTTTCGGTGGGACCGGGTCTATGGCTACACCTTC.

At least ten counts were recorded for this clonotype. The V call is TRBV5-5, the J call TRBJ2-7; D not certain. The CDR3 covers 11 residues. The V gene lost 3 bases and the J gene lost 4 bases, with 5 bases spanning the gap. CDR1 is SGHKS, CDR2 YYEKEE, per germline (reference sequence). The CDR3 is CASSSQYEQYF. The CDR3, as DNA: TGTGCCAGCAGCTCACAATACGAGCAGTACTTC.

For this clonotype: A much more abundant neighbour one base away suggests this may be a read error. This chain connects TRBV12-3 or TRBV12-4 to TRBJ2-3; D not resolved. CDR3 length: 12 amino acids. CDR3 residues: CASSGRGDTEYF. The CDR3 coding sequence is TGTGCCAGCAGTGGCCGCGGAGATACGGAGTATTTT.

The rearrangement joins TRBV3-1 to TRBJ1-5; D unresolved. The CDR3 is 14 amino acids. The V end was cut by 1 base, the J end by 3 bases, with 7 bases between. The germline V gene has CDR1 LGHDT and CDR2 YNNKEL (reference sequence). CDR3 coding DNA: TGTGCCAGCAGCCAAGCAGGTCTCAATCAGCCCCAGCATTTT. Translating gives CASSQAGLNQPQHF.

The genes are TRBV10-3 and TRBJ1-1; no clear D. This CDR3 comprises 14 residues. CDR1 is ENHRY and CDR2 is SYGVKD in the germline V gene. The ends were cut back, 5 bases at V and 6 bases at J, with 16 bases in the middle. The CDR3 DNA is TGTGCCATCAGTAAGACCCAAGACCGGCCTGAAGCTTTCTTT. Its protein is CAISKTQDRPEAFF.

This clonotype has a handful of counts. CDR3: CASSYSGGTASTEAFF. Here the CDR3 DNA reads TGTGCCAGCAGTTACTCAGGGGGCACCGCGAGCACTGAAGCTTTCTTT. V gene TRBV6-2 or TRBV6-3 combines with J gene TRBJ1-1; 7 positions agree with TRBD1. CDR3 length: 16 amino acids. V trimming: 0 bases; J trimming: 4 bases; junction bases outside the gene matches: 8. Germline CDR1 reads MNHEY; CDR2 reads SVGEGT.

The CDR3 DNA follows: TGTGCCACCAGCGGAGGCCCAACAGACACCCGTAATGAGCAGTACTTC. It codes for CATSGGPTDTRNEQYF. The chain combines TRBV15 with TRBJ2-7, with a tentative D call TRBD2 (5 bases). The CDR3 spans 16 residues. Per the germline V gene, CDR1 is LNHNV and CDR2 is YYDKDF (reference sequence). V gave up 5 bases and J gave up 7 bases, with 24 bases separating them.

This clonotype was seen at least ten times. The V call is TRBV7-2, the J call TRBJ2-5, with D unresolved. CDR3 size: 13 residues. Germline CDR1 is SGHTA and CDR2 is FQGNSA. With 6 bases removed from V and 0 bases from J, the gap between germline ends came to 8 bases. CDR3 residues: CASRRPHQETQYF. Here the CDR3 DNA reads TGTGCCAGCAGGAGGCCCCACCAAGAGACCCAGTACTTC.

V is TRBV7-9 and J is TRBJ2-2; 10 bases are shared with TRBD2. This CDR3 region has 16 residues. Germline-derived CDR1 and CDR2 are SEHNR and FQNEAQ (reference sequence). The junction had 10 bases not matched to a gene; V was cut back by 5 bases and J by 7 bases. CDR3: CASSATLAGSGGELFF. The CDR3 DNA follows: TGTGCCAGCAGCGCTACACTAGCGGGGAGTGGCGGGGAGCTGTTTTTT.